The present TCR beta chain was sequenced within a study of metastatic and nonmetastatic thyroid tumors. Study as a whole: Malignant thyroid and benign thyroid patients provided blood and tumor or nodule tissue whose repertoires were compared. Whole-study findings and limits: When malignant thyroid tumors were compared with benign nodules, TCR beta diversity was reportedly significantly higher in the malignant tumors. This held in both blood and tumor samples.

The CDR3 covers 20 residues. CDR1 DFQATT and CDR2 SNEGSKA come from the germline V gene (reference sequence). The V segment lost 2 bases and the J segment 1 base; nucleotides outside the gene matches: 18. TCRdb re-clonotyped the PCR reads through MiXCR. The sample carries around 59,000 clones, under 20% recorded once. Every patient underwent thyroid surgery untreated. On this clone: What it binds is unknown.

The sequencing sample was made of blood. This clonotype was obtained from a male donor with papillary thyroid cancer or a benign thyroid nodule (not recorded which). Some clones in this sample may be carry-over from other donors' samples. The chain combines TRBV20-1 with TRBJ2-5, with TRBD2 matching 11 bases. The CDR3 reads CSARLIRSGGARYVQETQYF. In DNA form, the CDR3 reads TGCAGTGCTAGACTTATTCGTAGCGGGGGGGCCAGATATGTCCAAGAGACCCAGTACTTC.